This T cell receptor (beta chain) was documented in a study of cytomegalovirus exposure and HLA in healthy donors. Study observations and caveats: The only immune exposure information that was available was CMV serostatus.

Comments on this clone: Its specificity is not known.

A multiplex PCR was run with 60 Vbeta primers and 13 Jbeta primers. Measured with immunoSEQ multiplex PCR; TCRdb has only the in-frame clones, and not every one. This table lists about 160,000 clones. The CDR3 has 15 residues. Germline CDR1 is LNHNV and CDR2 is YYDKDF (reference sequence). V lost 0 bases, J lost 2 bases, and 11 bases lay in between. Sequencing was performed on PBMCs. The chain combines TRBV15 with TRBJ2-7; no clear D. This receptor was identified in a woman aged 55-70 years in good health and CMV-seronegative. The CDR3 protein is CATSRDATSTYEQYF. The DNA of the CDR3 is TGTGCCACCAGCAGAGATGCGACTTCTACCTACGAGCAGTACTTC.